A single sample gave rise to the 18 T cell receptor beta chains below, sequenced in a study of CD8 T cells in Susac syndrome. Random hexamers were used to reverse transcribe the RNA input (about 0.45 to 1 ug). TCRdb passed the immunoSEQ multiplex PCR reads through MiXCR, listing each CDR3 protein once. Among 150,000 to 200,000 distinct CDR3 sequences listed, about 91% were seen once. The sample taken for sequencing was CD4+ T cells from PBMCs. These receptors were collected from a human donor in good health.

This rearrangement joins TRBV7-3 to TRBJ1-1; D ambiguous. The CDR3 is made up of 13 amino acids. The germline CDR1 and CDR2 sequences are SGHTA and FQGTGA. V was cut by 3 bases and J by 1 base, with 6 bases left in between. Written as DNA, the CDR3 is TGTGCCAGCAGCTTTGACAAGAACACTGAAGCTTTCTTT. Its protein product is CASSFDKNTEAFF.

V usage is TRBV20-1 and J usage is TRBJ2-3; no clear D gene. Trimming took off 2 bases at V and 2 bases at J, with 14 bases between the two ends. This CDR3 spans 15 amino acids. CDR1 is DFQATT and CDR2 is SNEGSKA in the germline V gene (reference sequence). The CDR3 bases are TGCAGTGCTAGACCTCCTCGACCGACCACAGATACGCAGTATTTT. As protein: CSARPPRPTTDTQYF.

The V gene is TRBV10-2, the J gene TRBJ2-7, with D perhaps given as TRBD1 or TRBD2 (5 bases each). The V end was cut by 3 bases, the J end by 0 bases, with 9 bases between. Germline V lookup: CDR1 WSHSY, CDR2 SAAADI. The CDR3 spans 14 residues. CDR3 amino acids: CASSEADTSYEQYF. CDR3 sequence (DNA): TGCGCCAGCAGTGAAGCGGACACCTCCTACGAGCAGTACTTC.

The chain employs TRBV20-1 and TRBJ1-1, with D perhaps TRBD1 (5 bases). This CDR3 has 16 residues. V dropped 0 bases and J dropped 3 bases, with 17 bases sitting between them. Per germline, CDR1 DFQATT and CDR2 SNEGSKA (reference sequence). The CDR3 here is CSARDIRKGTDTEAFF. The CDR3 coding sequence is TGCAGTGCTAGAGATATAAGGAAAGGGACGGACACTGAAGCTTTCTTT.

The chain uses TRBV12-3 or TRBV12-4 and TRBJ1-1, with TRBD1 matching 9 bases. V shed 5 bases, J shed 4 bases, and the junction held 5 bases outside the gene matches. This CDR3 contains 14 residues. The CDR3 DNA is TGTGCCAGCAGTAGGCTGACAGGGGGCACTGAAGCTTTCTTT. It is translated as CASSRLTGGTEAFF.

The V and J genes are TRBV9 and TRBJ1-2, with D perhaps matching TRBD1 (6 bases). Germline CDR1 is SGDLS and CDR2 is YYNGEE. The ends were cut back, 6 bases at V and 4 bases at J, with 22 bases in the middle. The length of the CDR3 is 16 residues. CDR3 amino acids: CASTQSPEGGLYGYTF. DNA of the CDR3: TGTGCCAGCACCCAGAGCCCGGAGGGGGGTCTCTATGGCTACACCTTC.

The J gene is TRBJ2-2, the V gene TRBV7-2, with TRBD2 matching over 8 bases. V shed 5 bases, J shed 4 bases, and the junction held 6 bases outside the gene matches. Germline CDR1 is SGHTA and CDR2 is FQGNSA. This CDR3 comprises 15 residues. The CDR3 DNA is TGTGCCAGCAGCCACGCGGGGGGTGGCACCGGGGAGCTGTTTTTT. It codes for CASSHAGGGTGELFF.

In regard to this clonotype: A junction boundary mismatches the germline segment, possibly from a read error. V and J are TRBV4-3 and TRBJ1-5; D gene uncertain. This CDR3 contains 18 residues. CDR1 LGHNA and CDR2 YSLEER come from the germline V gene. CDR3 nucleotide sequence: TGCGCCAGCAGCCAACAAACCTCAACACGGGATAGCGATCAGCCCCAGCATTTT. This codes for CASSQQTSTRDSDQPQHF.

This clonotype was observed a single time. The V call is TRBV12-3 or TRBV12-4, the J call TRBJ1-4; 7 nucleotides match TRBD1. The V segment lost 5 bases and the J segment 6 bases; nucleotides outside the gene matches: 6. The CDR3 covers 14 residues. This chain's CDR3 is CASSQQGSDEKLFF. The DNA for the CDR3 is TGTGCCAGCAGTCAACAGGGGTCCGATGAAAAACTGTTTTTT.

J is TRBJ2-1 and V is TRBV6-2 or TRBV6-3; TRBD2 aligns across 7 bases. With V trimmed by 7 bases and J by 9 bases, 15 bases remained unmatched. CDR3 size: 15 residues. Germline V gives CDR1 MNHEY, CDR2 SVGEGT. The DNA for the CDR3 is TGTGCCAGCACCCACCGGGGGGAGGGCCGCGGTGAGCAGTTCTTC. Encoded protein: CASTHRGEGRGEQFF.

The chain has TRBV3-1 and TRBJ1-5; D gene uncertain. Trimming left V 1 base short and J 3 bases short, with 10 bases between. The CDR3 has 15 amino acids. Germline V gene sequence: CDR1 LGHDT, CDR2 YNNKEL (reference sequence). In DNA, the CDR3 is TGTGCCAGCAGCCAAGGGGCGGAGGTCAATCAGCCCCAGCATTTT. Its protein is CASSQGAEVNQPQHF.

The CDR3 nucleotides are TGTGCCAGCAGACCCGACCAAAGGAGCTCCTACGAGCAGTACTTC. It codes for CASRPDQRSSYEQYF. This chain links TRBV6-6 with TRBJ2-7; D unclear. In germline, CDR1 is MNHNY, CDR2 SVGAGI (reference sequence). With 6 bases removed from V and 0 bases from J, the gap between germline ends came to 15 bases. The CDR3 is 15 residues long.

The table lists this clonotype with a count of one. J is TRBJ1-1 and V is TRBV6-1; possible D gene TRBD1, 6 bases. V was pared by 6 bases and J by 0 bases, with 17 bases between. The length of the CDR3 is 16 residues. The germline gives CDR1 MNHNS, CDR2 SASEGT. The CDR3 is CASRPTGSLMNTEAFF. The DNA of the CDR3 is TGTGCCAGCAGGCCCACAGGGTCGCTAATGAACACTGAAGCTTTCTTT.

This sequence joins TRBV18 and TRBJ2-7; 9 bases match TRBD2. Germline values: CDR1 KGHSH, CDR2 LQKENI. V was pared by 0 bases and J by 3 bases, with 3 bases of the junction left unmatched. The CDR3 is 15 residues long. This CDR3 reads CASSPPARGGYEQYF. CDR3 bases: TGTGCCAGCTCACCACCGGCGCGGGGGGGCTACGAGCAGTACTTC.

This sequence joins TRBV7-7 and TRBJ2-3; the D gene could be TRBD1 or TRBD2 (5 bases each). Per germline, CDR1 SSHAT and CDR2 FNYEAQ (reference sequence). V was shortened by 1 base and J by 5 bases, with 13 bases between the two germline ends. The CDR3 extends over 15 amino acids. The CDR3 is CASSLGGTAGDTQYF. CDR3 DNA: TGTGCCAGCAGCTTAGGTGGGACGGCGGGAGATACGCAGTATTTT.

CDR3: CASSLRGQGATGYTF. The CDR3, as DNA: TGCGCCAGCAGCTTGCGGGGACAGGGGGCGACCGGCTACACCTTC. The V and J genes are TRBV5-1 and TRBJ1-2; 12 positions agree with TRBD1. J lost 8 bases, V lost 1 base, and 6 bases had no gene match. The CDR3 is made up of 15 amino acids. The germline CDR1 and CDR2 sequences are SGHRS and YFSETQ.

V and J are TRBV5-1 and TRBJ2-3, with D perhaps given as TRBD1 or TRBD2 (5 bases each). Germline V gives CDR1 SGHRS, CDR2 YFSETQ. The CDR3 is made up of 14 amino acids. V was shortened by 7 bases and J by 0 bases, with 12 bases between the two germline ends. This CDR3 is CASAGTASTDTQYF. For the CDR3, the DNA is TGCGCCAGCGCCGGGACGGCAAGCACAGATACGCAGTATTTT. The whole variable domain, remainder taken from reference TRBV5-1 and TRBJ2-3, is KAGVTQTPRYLIKTRGQQVTLSCSPISGHRSVSWYQQTPGQGLQFLFEYFSETQRNKGNFPGRFSGRQFSNSRSEMNVSTLELGDSALYLCASAGTASTDTQYFGPGTRLTVL.

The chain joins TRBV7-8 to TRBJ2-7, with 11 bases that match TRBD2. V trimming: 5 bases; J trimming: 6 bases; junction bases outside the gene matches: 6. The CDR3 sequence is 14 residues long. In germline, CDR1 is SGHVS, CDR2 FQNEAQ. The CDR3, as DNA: TGTGCCAGCAGCATTAGCGGGGGGGCTGGCGAGCAGTACTTC. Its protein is CASSISGGAGEQYF.